Listed below are T cell receptor beta chains from one sample, sequenced in a study of blood T cells in healthy people across ages. TCRdb re-derived calls from the 5' RACE reads in MiXCR, one entry per CDR3 protein. The sample consists of more than 650,000 distinct CDR3 sequences, around 25% of them appearing once. This same sample was also part of a study on T cells of mothers and their children.

The sequencing input was blood. These receptors were obtained from a boy between 5 and 17 years old in good health. Both conserved end residues are part of each CDR3. The D gene is left open where the match is weak. Size tells how often a clone was seen (once, few, many) or the class of an expanded clone, and some rows leave it out.

clone size: NA; D gene: TRBD1; J gene: TRBJ1-2; V gene: TRBV6-5; CDR3 protein: CASSSGTGQLVYGYTF; CDR3 DNA: TGTGCCAGCAGTTCTGGGACGGGACAGCTAGTCTATGGCTACACCTTC
clone size: NA; D gene: NA; J gene: TRBJ1-1; V gene: TRBV7-9; CDR3 protein: CASSPRPENTEAFF; CDR3 DNA: TGTGCCAGCAGCCCCCGTCCGGAAAACACTGAAGCTTTCTTT
clone size: NA; D gene: NA; J gene: TRBJ2-7; V gene: TRBV6-5; CDR3 protein: CASSKWVSYEQYF; CDR3 DNA: TGTGCCAGCAGTAAATGGGTCAGCTACGAGCAGTACTTC
clone size: NA; D gene: TRBD1; J gene: TRBJ2-3; V gene: TRBV5-1; CDR3 protein: CASSTPTGVRDTQYF; CDR3 DNA: TGCGCCAGCAGCACGCCAACAGGGGTGAGAGATACGCAGTATTTT
clone size: once; D gene: TRBD2; J gene: TRBJ2-4; V gene: TRBV20-1; CDR3 protein: CSARVPSGGAGGNIQYF; CDR3 DNA: TGCAGTGCTAGAGTTCCTAGCGGGGGGGCCGGTGGAAACATTCAGTACTTC
clone size: NA; D gene: TRBD2; J gene: TRBJ2-1; V gene: TRBV7-9; CDR3 protein: CASSKRAGGSSYNEQFF; CDR3 DNA: TGTGCCAGCAGCAAGCGGGCGGGGGGTTCCTCCTACAATGAGCAGTTCTTC
clone size: few; D gene: NA; J gene: TRBJ1-1; V gene: TRBV6-5; CDR3 protein: CASSFRRGYTEAFF; CDR3 DNA: TGTGCCAGCAGTTTTAGGCGAGGGTACACTGAAGCTTTCTTT
clone size: few; D gene: NA; J gene: TRBJ2-7; V gene: TRBV6-2/TRBV6-3; CDR3 protein: CASKKGTGTTYEQYF; CDR3 DNA: TGTGCCAGCAAAAAAGGAACAGGGACGACCTACGAGCAGTACTTC
clone size: few; D gene: NA; J gene: TRBJ2-4; V gene: TRBV5-6; CDR3 protein: CASSPQGRIAKNIQYF; CDR3 DNA: TGTGCCAGCAGCCCACAGGGTCGGATAGCCAAAAACATTCAGTACTTC
clone size: few; D gene: NA; J gene: TRBJ2-1; V gene: TRBV20-1; CDR3 protein: CSSEGGNRSNNEQFF; CDR3 DNA: TGCAGTAGTGAGGGGGGGAACCGTAGCAACAATGAGCAGTTCTTC
clone size: NA; D gene: NA; J gene: TRBJ2-1; V gene: TRBV5-5; CDR3 protein: CASSSGVNEQFF; CDR3 DNA: TGTGCCAGCAGCTCGGGGGTGAATGAGCAGTTCTTC
clone size: NA; D gene: NA; J gene: TRBJ1-3; V gene: TRBV20-1; CDR3 protein: CSAPARAGNTIYF; CDR3 DNA: TGCAGTGCGCCGGCGAGGGCTGGAAACACCATATATTTT
clone size: few; D gene: NA; J gene: TRBJ2-7; V gene: TRBV20-1; CDR3 protein: CSAGETGYEQYF; CDR3 DNA: TGCAGTGCGGGAGAAACAGGCTACGAGCAGTACTTC
clone size: NA; D gene: TRBD2; J gene: TRBJ2-1; V gene: TRBV29-1; CDR3 protein: CSVFLVLRGAAYNEQFF; CDR3 DNA: TGCAGCGTTTTTCTGGTGCTGCGGGGGGCCGCCTACAATGAGCAGTTCTTC
clone size: NA; D gene: TRBD1; J gene: TRBJ1-1; V gene: TRBV2; CDR3 protein: CASSRQGPNTEAFF; CDR3 DNA: TGTGCCAGCAGCCGACAGGGACCTAACACTGAAGCTTTCTTT
clone size: NA; D gene: NA; J gene: TRBJ2-5; V gene: TRBV7-2; CDR3 protein: CASSLSQATGETQYF; CDR3 DNA: TGTGCCAGCAGCTTATCGCAGGCTACGGGGGAGACCCAGTACTTC
clone size: NA; D gene: NA; J gene: TRBJ1-4; V gene: TRBV3-1; CDR3 protein: CASSQDAWGFGEKLFF; CDR3 DNA: TGTGCCAGCAGCCAAGATGCATGGGGGTTCGGCGAAAAACTGTTTTTT
clone size: NA; D gene: NA; J gene: TRBJ1-2; V gene: TRBV30; CDR3 protein: CAWSFKAGYAF; CDR3 DNA: TGTGCCTGGTCGTTCAAAGCTGGCTACGCCTTC
clone size: few; D gene: TRBD1; J gene: TRBJ1-4; V gene: TRBV28; CDR3 protein: CASSFSGTESEKLFF; CDR3 DNA: TGTGCCAGCAGTTTCTCCGGGACAGAAAGTGAAAAACTGTTTTTT
clone size: many; D gene: NA; J gene: TRBJ2-5; V gene: TRBV12-3/TRBV12-4; CDR3 protein: CASSPRRGGARETQYF; CDR3 DNA: TGTGCCAGCAGTCCCCGCCGAGGGGGGGCAAGAGAGACCCAGTACTTC
clone size: NA; D gene: NA; J gene: TRBJ1-1; V gene: TRBV29-1; CDR3 protein: CSVSGAGTEAFF; CDR3 DNA: TGCAGCGTTTCAGGGGCCGGCACTGAAGCTTTCTTT
clone size: NA; D gene: TRBD1; J gene: TRBJ1-2; V gene: TRBV19; CDR3 protein: CASSEQDRDLAYGYTF; CDR3 DNA: TGTGCCAGTAGTGAACAGGACAGGGACCTGGCCTATGGCTACACCTTC
clone size: NA; D gene: NA; J gene: TRBJ1-5; V gene: TRBV12-3/TRBV12-4; CDR3 protein: CASSYRSGNQPQHF; CDR3 DNA: TGTGCCAGCAGTTATAGAAGTGGCAATCAGCCCCAGCATTTT
clone size: few; D gene: NA; J gene: TRBJ2-3; V gene: TRBV7-9; CDR3 protein: CASSLRGDGYTDTQYF; CDR3 DNA: TGTGCCAGCAGCTTGAGGGGGGACGGTTACACAGATACGCAGTATTTT
clone size: few; D gene: TRBD2; J gene: TRBJ2-5; V gene: TRBV10-3; CDR3 protein: CAISESPAGGPNGGETQYF; CDR3 DNA: TGTGCCATCAGTGAGTCCCCAGCGGGGGGGCCGAACGGGGGAGAGACCCAGTACTTC
clone size: NA; D gene: NA; J gene: TRBJ2-7; V gene: TRBV29-1; CDR3 protein: CSVVSGVTGSSYEQYF; CDR3 DNA: TGCAGCGTTGTCTCTGGGGTTACGGGGAGCTCCTACGAGCAGTACTTC
clone size: few; D gene: NA; J gene: TRBJ2-5; V gene: TRBV7-2; CDR3 protein: CASSPQTGTETQYF; CDR3 DNA: TGTGCCAGCAGCCCCCAAACAGGGACAGAGACCCAGTACTTC
clone size: few; D gene: NA; J gene: TRBJ2-6; V gene: TRBV2; CDR3 protein: CASSDPSGANVLTF; CDR3 DNA: TGTGCCAGCAGTGATCCCTCTGGGGCCAACGTCCTGACTTTC
clone size: many; D gene: NA; J gene: TRBJ1-6; V gene: TRBV7-2; CDR3 protein: CASSLGGSYNSPLHF; CDR3 DNA: TGTGCCAGCAGCTTAGGGGGCTCCTATAATTCACCCCTCCACTTT
clone size: NA; D gene: NA; J gene: TRBJ2-5; V gene: TRBV4-1; CDR3 protein: CASSQGETGTIQETQYF; CDR3 DNA: TGCGCCAGCAGCCAAGGTGAAACAGGGACAATCCAAGAGACCCAGTACTTC
clone size: NA; D gene: NA; J gene: TRBJ1-1; V gene: TRBV10-3; CDR3 protein: CAISAPGPNTEAFF; CDR3 DNA: TGTGCCATCAGTGCGCCAGGGCCGAACACTGAAGCTTTCTTT
clone size: NA; D gene: TRBD1; J gene: TRBJ1-1; V gene: TRBV12-3/TRBV12-4; CDR3 protein: CASSRGQHLLGAFF; CDR3 DNA: TGTGCCAGCAGTAGGGGACAGCACCTACTGGGAGCTTTCTTT
clone size: NA; D gene: NA; J gene: TRBJ2-1; V gene: TRBV7-2; CDR3 protein: CASSLSRGLYNEQFF; CDR3 DNA: TGTGCCAGCAGCTTATCGAGGGGACTCTACAATGAGCAGTTCTTC
clone size: NA; D gene: NA; J gene: TRBJ1-4; V gene: TRBV28; CDR3 protein: CASSGNRGVRFNEKLFF; CDR3 DNA: TGTGCCAGCAGTGGAAACCGCGGGGTCAGGTTCAATGAAAAACTGTTTTTT
clone size: few; D gene: TRBD1; J gene: TRBJ2-7; V gene: TRBV4-1; CDR3 protein: CASSPGGQAAYEQYF; CDR3 DNA: TGCGCCAGCAGCCCAGGGGGACAGGCGGCCTACGAGCAGTACTTC
clone size: many; D gene: NA; J gene: TRBJ2-4; V gene: TRBV11-1; CDR3 protein: CASSWGLSNIQYF; CDR3 DNA: TGTGCCAGCAGCTGGGGACTTTCAAACATTCAGTACTTC
clone size: few; D gene: NA; J gene: TRBJ2-2; V gene: TRBV5-1; CDR3 protein: CASSRGTDTGELFF; CDR3 DNA: TGCGCCAGCAGCCGGGGGACAGACACCGGGGAGCTGTTTTTT
clone size: NA; D gene: NA; J gene: TRBJ2-3; V gene: TRBV11-1; CDR3 protein: CASSRTENTQYF; CDR3 DNA: TGTGCCAGCAGCCGGACTGAAAATACGCAGTATTTT
clone size: NA; D gene: NA; J gene: TRBJ1-5; V gene: TRBV2; CDR3 protein: CASSRINNQPQHF; CDR3 DNA: TGTGCCAGCAGTCGGATCAACAATCAGCCCCAGCATTTT
clone size: few; D gene: TRBD2; J gene: TRBJ2-7; V gene: TRBV7-6; CDR3 protein: CASSSGLDEQYF; CDR3 DNA: TGTGCCAGCAGTTCAGGACTAGACGAGCAGTACTTC
clone size: NA; D gene: NA; J gene: TRBJ1-2; V gene: TRBV20-1; CDR3 protein: CSASFPGANYGYTF; CDR3 DNA: TGCAGTGCTAGCTTTCCAGGGGCGAACTATGGCTACACCTTC
clone size: few; D gene: TRBD1; J gene: TRBJ1-2; V gene: TRBV4-1; CDR3 protein: CASSLDRGLGYGYTF; CDR3 DNA: TGCGCCAGCAGCCTGGACAGGGGGCTAGGGTATGGCTACACCTTC